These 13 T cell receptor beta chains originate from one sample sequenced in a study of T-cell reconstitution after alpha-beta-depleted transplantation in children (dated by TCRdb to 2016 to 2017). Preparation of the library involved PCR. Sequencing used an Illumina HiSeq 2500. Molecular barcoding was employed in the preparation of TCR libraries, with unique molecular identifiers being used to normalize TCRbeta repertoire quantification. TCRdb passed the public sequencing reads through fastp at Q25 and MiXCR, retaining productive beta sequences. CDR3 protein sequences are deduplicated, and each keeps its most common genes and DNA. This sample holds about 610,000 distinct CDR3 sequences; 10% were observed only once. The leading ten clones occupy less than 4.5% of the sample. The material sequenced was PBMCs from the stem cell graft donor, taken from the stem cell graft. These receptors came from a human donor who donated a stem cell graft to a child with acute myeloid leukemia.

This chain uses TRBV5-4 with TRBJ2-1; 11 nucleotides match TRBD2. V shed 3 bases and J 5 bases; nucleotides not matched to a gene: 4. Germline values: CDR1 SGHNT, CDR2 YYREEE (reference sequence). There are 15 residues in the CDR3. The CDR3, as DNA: TGTGCCAGCAGCTGGGGACTAGCGGAGAACAATGAGCAGTTCTTC. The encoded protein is CASSWGLAENNEQFF.

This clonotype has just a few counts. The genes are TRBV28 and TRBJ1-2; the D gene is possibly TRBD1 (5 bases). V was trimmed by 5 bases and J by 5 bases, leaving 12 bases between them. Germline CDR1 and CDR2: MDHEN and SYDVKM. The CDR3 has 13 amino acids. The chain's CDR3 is CASSPTTVYGYTF. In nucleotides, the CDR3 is TGTGCCAGCAGTCCCACGACAGTGTATGGCTACACCTTC.

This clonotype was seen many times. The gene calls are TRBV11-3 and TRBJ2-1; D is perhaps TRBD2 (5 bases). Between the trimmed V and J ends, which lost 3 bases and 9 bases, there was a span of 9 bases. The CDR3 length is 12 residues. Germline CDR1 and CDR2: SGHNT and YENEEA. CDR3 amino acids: CASSFTTSEQFF. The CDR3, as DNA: TGTGCCAGCAGCTTTACAACTAGTGAGCAGTTCTTC.

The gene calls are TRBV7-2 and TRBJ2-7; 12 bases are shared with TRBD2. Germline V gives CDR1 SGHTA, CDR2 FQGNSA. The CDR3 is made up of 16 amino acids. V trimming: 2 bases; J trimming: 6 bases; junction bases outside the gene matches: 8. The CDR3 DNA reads TGTGCCAGCAGCTTAATGATAGCGACTAGCGGGAGCGAGCAGTACTTC. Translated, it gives CASSLMIATSGSEQYF. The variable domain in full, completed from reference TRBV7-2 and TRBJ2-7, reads GAGVSQSPSNKVTEKGKDVELRCDPISGHTALYWYRQSLGQGLEFLIYFQGNSAPDKSGLPSDRFSAERTGGSVSTLTIQRTQQEDSAVYLCASSLMIATSGSEQYFGPGTRLTVT.

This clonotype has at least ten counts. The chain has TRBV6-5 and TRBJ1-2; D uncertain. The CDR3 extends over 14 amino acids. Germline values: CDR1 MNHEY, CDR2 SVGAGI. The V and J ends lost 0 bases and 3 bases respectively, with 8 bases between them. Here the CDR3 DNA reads TGTGCCAGCAGTTACTCGGCAGGAGACTATGGCTACACCTTC. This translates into CASSYSAGDYGYTF.

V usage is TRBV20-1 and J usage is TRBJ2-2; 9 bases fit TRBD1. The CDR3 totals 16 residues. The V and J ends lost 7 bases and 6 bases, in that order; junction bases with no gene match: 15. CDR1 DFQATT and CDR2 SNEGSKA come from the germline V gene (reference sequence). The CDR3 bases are TGCAGTGTGAAGGAAGGACAGGGGAGAGTGTCCGGGGAGCTGTTTTTT. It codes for CSVKEGQGRVSGELFF.

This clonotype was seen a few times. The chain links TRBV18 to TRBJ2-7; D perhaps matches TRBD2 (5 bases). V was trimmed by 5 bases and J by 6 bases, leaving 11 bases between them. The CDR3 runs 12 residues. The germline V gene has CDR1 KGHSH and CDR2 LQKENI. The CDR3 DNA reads TGTGCCAGCTCAGCCTCGGGGTCCGAGCAGTACTTC. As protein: CASSASGSEQYF.

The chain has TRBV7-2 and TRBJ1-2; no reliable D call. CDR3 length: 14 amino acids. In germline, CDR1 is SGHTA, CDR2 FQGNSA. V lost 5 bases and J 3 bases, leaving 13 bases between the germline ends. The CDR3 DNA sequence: TGTGCCAGCAGCGCAGCGACGACGTACTATGGCTACACCTTC. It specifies CASSAATTYYGYTF.

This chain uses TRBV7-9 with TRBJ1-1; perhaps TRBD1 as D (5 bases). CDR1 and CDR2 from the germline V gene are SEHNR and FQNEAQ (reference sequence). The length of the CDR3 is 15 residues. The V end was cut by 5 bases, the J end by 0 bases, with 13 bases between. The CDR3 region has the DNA TGTGCCAGCAGCATGGGAACAGGAATGAACACTGAAGCTTTCTTT. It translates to CASSMGTGMNTEAFF. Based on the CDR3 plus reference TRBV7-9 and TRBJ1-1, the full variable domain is DTGVSQNPRHKITKRGQNVTFRCDPISEHNRLYWYRQTLGQGPEFLTYFQNEAQLEKSRLLSDRFSAERPKGSFSTLEIQRTEQGDSAMYLCASSMGTGMNTEAFFGQGTRLTVV.

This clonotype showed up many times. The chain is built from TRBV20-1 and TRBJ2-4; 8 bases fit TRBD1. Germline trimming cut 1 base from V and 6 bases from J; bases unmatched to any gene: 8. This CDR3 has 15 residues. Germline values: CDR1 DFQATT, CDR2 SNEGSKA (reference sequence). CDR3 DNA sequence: TGCAGTGCTAGAGCTGACAGGGGCGATGGAAACATTCAGTACTTC. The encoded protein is CSARADRGDGNIQYF.

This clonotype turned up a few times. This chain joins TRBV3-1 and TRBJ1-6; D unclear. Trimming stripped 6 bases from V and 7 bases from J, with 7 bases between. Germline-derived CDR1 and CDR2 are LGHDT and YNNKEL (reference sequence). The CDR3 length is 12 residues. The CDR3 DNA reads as TGTGCCAGCAGTCCGCAGAATTCACCCCTCCACTTT. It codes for CASSPQNSPLHF.

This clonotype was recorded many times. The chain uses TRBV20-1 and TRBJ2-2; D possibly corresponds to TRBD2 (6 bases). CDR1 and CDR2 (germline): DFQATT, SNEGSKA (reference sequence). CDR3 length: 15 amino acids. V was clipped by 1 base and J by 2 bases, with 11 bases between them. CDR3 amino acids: CSARAPGLNTGELFF. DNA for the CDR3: TGCAGTGCTAGAGCCCCGGGACTCAACACCGGGGAGCTGTTTTTT.

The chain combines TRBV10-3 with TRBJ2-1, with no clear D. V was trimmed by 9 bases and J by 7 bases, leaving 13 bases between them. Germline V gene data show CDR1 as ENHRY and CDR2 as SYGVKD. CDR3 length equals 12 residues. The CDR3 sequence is CAMRGGRNEQFF. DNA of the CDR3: TGTGCCATGCGAGGCGGACGGAATGAGCAGTTCTTC.